The source of this TCR beta chain is a study of shared clonotypes between healthy human individuals. Findings and limits, study-wide: The study's rarefaction showed incomplete sorted-subset sequencing despite large depth. Few donors limited the genetic and exposure-history diversity represented.

V was clipped by 4 bases and J by 7 bases, with 21 bases between them. Germline loops: CDR1 SGHRS, CDR2 YFSETQ. This CDR3 is 16 amino acids long. The table came from immunoSEQ multiplex PCR; TCRdb's copy has only in-frame clones and leaves some out. The sample lists around 2.5 million clones, 93% occurring once. Remarks on this clone: Its specificity is not known.

V and J are TRBV5-1 and TRBJ2-1; the D gene is possibly TRBD2 (6 bases). Sequenced: naive CD4+ T cells from PBMCs. Subset described: CD45RA+ positively selected. The sequence derives from a man younger than 35 in good health. Some clones in this sample may be carry-over from other donors' samples. The CDR3 is CASSPAGLATENEQFF. CDR3 in DNA: TGCGCCAGCAGCCCCGCGGGGCTAGCGACGGAAAATGAGCAGTTCTTC.